This T cell receptor (beta chain) was sequenced for a study of CD8 T cells in Susac syndrome. CD8+ and CD4+ blood T cells underwent TCR beta sequencing. The multiple sclerosis controls, all treatment-naive patients, had relapsing-remitting disease that was stable or active. Bulk CD8+ and CD4+ cells came from magnetic negative isolation; CD8+ TEMRA by FACS. An input of roughly 0.5 to 1 ug of RNA was subjected to reverse transcription using random hexamers. By means of immunoSEQ multiplex PCR, TCR beta CDR3 spanning 54 Vbeta and 13 Jbeta underwent amplification. MiXCR, applied by TCRdb to the immunoSEQ multiplex PCR reads, yields one record per CDR3 protein. This sample has some 170,000 distinct CDR3 sequences, with 94% found just once. With 1 base removed from V and 7 bases from J, the gap between germline ends came to 8 bases. The CDR3 runs to 13 residues. The V gene's germline CDR1 is LGHDT and CDR2 YNNKEL (reference sequence).

Input material: CD4+ T cells from PBMCs. This clonotype originated in a human donor with multiple sclerosis. The chain links TRBV3-1 to TRBJ2-1; D gene ambiguous. The chain's CDR3 is CASSQGAKNEQFF. CDR3 coding DNA: TGTGCCAGCAGCCAAGGTGCTAAGAATGAGCAGTTCTTC.